The sample holds a few counts of the clone carrying this TCR beta chain. Then a second PCR, running roughly 6 to 11 cycles, was carried out with a sample-barcoded 5' primer and a J-beta primer mix. TCRdb re-called the 5' RACE reads with MiXCR, one entry per CDR3 protein. This sample has more than 650,000 distinct CDR3 sequences, with 20% to 30% found just once. This sample was taken from a study of blood T cells in healthy people across ages. V shed 6 bases and J shed 0 bases, with 21 bases lying between them. The germline V gene has CDR1 DFQATT and CDR2 SNEGSKA (reference sequence). There are 17 residues in the CDR3. The data were also submitted as part of a second study, on T cells of mothers and their children.

The sequencing input was blood. This chain joins TRBV20-1 and TRBJ2-1; D assignment may be TRBD1 or TRBD2 (5 bases each). This receptor was identified in a boy younger than 18 in good health. CDR3 amino acids: CSAKGSGRGSSYNEQFF. The CDR3 nucleotides are TGCAGTGCGAAGGGGAGCGGTCGGGGCAGCTCCTACAATGAGCAGTTCTTC.